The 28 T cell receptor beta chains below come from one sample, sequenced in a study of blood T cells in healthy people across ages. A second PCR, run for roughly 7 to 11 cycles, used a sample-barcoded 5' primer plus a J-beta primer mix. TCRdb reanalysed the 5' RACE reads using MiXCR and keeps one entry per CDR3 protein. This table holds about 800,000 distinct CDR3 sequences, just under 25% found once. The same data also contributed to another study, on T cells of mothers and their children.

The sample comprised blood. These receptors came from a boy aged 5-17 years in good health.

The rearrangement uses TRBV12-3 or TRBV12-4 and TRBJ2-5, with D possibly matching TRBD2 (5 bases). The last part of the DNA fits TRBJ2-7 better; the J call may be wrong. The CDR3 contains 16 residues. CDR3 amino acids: CASSLVPLREKDEQYF. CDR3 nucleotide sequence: TGTGCCAGCAGTTTAGTCCCCCTCCGGGAAAAAGACGAGCAGTACTTC.

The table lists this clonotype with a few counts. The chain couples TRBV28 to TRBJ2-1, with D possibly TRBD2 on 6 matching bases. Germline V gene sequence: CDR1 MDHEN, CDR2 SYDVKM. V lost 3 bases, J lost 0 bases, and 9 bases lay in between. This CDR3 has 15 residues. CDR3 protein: CASSLRTNSYNEQFF. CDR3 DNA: TGTGCCAGCAGTTTGCGGACTAACTCCTACAATGAGCAGTTCTTC.

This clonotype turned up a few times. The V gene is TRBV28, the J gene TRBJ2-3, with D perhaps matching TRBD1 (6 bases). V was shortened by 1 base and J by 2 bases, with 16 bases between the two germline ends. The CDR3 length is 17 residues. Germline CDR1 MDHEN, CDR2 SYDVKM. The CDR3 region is CASSLFQGGPLTDTQYF. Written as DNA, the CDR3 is TGTGCCAGCAGTTTATTCCAAGGGGGACCGCTCACAGATACGCAGTATTTT.

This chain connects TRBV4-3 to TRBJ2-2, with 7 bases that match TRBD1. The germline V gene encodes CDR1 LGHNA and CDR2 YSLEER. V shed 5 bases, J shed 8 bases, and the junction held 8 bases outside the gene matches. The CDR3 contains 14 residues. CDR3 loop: CASSLNDRAGELFF. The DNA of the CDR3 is TGCGCCAGCAGCTTAAATGACAGGGCAGGGGAGCTGTTTTTT.

CDR3 amino acids: CASSRTWGTASYEQYF. The CDR3 region has the DNA TGTGCCAGCAGCCGCACTTGGGGGACAGCCTCCTACGAGCAGTACTTC. This chain uses TRBV5-4 with TRBJ2-7, with TRBD1 identical over 7 bases. From germline, CDR1 is SGHNT and CDR2 YYREEE (reference sequence). CDR3 size: 16 residues. Trimming removed 4 bases from V and 0 bases from J; junction bases left unmatched: 10.

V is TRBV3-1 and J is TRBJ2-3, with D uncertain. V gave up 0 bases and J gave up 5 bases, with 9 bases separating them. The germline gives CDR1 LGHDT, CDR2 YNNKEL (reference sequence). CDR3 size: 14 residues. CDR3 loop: CASSQETARDTQYF. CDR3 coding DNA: TGTGCCAGCAGCCAAGAAACAGCCCGAGATACGCAGTATTTT.

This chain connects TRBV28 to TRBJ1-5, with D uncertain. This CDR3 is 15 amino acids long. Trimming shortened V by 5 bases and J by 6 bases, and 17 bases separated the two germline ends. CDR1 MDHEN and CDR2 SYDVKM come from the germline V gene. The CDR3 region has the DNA TGTGCCAGCAGTCCCCTCTTGGGCGAGAGTCAGCCCCAGCATTTT. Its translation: CASSPLLGESQPQHF.

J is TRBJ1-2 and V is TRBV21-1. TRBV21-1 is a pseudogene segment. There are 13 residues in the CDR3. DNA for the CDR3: TGTGCCAGCACAGAGGGATCTAACTATGGCTACACCTTC. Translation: CASTEGSNYGYTF.

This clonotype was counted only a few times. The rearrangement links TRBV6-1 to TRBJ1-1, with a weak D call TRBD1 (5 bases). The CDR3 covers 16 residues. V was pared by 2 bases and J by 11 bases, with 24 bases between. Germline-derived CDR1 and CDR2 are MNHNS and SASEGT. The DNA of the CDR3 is TGTGCCAGCAGTGAAACTCAGGAAGGGGCTTGGTCCATCGCTTTCTTT. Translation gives CASSETQEGAWSIAFF.

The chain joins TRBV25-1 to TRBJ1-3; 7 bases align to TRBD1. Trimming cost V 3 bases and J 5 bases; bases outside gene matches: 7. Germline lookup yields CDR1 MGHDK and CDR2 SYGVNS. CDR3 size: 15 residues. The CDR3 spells CASSDIQGKRNTIYF. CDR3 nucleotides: TGTGCCAGCAGTGACATACAGGGGAAGAGAAACACCATATATTTT.

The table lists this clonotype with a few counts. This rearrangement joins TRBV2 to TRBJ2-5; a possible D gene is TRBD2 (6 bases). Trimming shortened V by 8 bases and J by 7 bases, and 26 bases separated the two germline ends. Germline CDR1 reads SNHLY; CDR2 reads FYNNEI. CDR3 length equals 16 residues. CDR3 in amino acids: CASSARGRESSVTQYF. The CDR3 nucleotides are TGTGCCAGCTCCGCAAGGGGCCGGGAGTCTTCCGTGACCCAGTACTTC. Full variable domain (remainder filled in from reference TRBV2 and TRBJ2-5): EPEVTQTPSHQVTQMGQEVILRCVPISNHLYFYWYRQILGQKVEFLVSFYNNEISEKSEIFDDQFSVERPDGSNFTLKIRSTKLEDSAMYFCASSARGRESSVTQYFGPGTRLLVL.

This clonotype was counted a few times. The CDR3 bases are TGTGCCAGCAGTCCGACATCCGAAAAACTGTTTTTT. This sequence encodes CASSPTSEKLFF. This chain joins TRBV28 and TRBJ1-4; D remains ambiguous. The CDR3 is 12 amino acids. The V gene lost 5 bases and the J gene lost 8 bases, with 9 bases spanning the gap. Per the germline V gene, CDR1 is MDHEN and CDR2 is SYDVKM.

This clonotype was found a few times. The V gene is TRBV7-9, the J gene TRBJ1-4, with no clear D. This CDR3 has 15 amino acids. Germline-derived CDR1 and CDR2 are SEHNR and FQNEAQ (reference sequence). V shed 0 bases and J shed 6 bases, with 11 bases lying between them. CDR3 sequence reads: CASSLAVQLDEKLFF. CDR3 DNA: TGTGCCAGCAGCTTAGCAGTGCAGTTGGATGAAAAACTGTTTTTT.

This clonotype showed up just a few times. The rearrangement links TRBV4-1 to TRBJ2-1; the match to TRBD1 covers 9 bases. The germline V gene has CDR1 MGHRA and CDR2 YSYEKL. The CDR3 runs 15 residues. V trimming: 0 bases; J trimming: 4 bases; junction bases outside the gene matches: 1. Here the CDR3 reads CASSQEGTGYNEQFF. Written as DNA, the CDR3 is TGCGCCAGCAGCCAAGAAGGGACAGGGTACAATGAGCAGTTCTTC.

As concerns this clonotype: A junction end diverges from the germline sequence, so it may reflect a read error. DNA for the CDR3: TGCAGTGCTAATCAGGGCTGGGCTGAAACTTTCTTT. It specifies CSANQGWAETFF. This chain joins TRBV20-1 and TRBJ1-1; possible D gene TRBD1, 5 bases. The V gene's germline CDR1 is DFQATT and CDR2 SNEGSKA (reference sequence). This CDR3 has 12 residues.

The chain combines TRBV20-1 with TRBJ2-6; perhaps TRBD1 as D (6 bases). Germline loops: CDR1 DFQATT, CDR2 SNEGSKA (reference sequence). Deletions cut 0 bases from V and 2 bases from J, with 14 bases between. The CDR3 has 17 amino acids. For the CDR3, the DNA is TGCAGTGCTAGAGATACCACAGGGCGAACTGGGGCCAACGTCCTGACTTTC. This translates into CSARDTTGRTGANVLTF.

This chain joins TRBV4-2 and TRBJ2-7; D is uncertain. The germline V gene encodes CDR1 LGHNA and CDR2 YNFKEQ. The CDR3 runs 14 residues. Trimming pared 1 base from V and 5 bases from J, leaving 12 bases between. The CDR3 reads CASSQAADEDEQYF. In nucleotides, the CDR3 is TGTGCCAGCAGCCAAGCGGCGGACGAGGACGAGCAGTACTTC.

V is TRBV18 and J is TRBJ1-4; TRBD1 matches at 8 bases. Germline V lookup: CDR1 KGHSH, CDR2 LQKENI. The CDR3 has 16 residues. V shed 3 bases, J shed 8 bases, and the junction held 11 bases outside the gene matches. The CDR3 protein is CASSPTPGQADEKLFF. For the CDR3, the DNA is TGTGCCAGCTCACCCACCCCGGGACAGGCGGACGAAAAACTGTTTTTT.

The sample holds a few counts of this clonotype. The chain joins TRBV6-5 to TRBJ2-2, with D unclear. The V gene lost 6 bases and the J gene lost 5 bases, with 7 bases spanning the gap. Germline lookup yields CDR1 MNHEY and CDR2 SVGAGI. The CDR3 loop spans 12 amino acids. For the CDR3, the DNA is TGTGCCAGCAGATCACTTACCGGGGAGCTGTTTTTT. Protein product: CASRSLTGELFF.

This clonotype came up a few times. The CDR3 reads CSFRTSGGDEQYF. DNA for the CDR3: TGCAGCTTCCGGACTAGCGGGGGTGACGAGCAGTACTTC. The chain carries TRBV29-1 and TRBJ2-7; TRBD2 aligns across 13 bases. V gave up 8 bases and J gave up 5 bases; unmatched junction bases: 6. CDR1 is SQVTM, CDR2 ANQGSEA, per germline. The CDR3 contains 13 residues.

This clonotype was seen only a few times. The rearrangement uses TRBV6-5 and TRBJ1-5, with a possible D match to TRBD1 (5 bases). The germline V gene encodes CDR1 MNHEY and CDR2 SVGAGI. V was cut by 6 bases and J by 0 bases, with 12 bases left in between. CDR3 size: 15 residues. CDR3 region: CASRLTADSNQPQHF. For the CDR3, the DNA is TGTGCCAGCAGACTGACAGCAGATAGCAATCAGCCCCAGCATTTT.

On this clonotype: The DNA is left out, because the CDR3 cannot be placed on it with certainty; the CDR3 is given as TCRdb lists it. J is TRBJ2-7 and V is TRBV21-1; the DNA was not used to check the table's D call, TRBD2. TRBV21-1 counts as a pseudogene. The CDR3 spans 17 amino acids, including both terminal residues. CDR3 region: CASSKVAGGIRPYEQYF.

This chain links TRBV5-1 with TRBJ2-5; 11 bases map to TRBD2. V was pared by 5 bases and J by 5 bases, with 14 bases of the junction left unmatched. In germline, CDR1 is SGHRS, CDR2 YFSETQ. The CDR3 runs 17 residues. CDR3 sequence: CASRSQKTLAGGETQYF. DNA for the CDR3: TGCGCCAGCAGGTCCCAAAAAACCCTAGCGGGAGGTGAGACCCAGTACTTC.

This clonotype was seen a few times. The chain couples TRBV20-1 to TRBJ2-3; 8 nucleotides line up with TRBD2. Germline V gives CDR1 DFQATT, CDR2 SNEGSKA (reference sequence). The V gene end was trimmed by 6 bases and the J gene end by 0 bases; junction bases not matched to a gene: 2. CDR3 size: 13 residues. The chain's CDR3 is CSARTSSTDTQYF. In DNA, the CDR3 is TGCAGTGCCCGGACTAGCAGCACAGATACGCAGTATTTT.

In DNA, the CDR3 is TGCAGTGCTAGTCCAGGGCAGGGCGCCTATGGCTACACCTTC. This gives the protein CSASPGQGAYGYTF. The V call is TRBV20-1, the J call TRBJ1-2; D perhaps matches TRBD1 (5 bases). CDR1 DFQATT and CDR2 SNEGSKA come from the germline V gene (reference sequence). The CDR3 length is 14 residues. V lost 3 bases and J lost 4, with 15 bases in between.

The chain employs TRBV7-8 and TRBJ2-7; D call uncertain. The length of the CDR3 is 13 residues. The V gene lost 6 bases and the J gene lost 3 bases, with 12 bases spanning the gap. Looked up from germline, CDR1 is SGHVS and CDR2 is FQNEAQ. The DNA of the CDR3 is TGTGCCAGCAGTTTTACGGCCAACTACGAGCAGTACTTC. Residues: CASSFTANYEQYF.

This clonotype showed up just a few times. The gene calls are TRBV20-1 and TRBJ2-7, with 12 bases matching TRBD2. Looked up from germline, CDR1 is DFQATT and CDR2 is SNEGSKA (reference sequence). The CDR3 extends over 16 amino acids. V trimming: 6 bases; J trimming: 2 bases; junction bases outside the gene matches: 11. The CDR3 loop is CSALDLLAGGPYEQYF. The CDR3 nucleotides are TGCAGTGCCCTGGACTTACTAGCGGGAGGCCCCTACGAGCAGTACTTC.

The CDR3: CSVSVYTEAFF. Here the CDR3 DNA reads TGCAGCGTTTCTGTTTACACTGAAGCTTTCTTT. The chain combines TRBV29-1 with TRBJ1-1, with D uncertain. Germline CDR1 and CDR2: SQVTM and ANQGSEA. There are 11 residues in the CDR3. Trimming pared 5 bases from V and 3 bases from J, leaving 7 bases between.